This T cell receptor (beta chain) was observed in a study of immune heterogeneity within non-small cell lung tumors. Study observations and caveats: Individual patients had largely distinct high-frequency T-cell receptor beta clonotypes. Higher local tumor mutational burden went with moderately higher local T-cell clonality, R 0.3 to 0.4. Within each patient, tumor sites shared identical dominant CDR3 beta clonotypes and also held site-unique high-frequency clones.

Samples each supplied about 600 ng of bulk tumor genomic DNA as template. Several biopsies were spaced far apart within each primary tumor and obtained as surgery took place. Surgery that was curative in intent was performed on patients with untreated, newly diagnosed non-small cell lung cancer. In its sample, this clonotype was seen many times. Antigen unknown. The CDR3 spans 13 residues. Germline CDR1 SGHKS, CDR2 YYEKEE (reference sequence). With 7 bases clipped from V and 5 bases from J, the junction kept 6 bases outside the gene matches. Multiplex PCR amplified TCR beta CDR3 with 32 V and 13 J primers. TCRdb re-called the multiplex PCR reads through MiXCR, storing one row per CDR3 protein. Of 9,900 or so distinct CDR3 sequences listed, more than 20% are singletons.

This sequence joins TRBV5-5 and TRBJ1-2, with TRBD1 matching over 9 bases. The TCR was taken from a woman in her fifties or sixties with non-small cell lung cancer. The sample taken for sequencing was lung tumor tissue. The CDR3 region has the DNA TGTGCCAGCGTTCGGACAGGGGAATATGGCTACACCTTC. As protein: CASVRTGEYGYTF.